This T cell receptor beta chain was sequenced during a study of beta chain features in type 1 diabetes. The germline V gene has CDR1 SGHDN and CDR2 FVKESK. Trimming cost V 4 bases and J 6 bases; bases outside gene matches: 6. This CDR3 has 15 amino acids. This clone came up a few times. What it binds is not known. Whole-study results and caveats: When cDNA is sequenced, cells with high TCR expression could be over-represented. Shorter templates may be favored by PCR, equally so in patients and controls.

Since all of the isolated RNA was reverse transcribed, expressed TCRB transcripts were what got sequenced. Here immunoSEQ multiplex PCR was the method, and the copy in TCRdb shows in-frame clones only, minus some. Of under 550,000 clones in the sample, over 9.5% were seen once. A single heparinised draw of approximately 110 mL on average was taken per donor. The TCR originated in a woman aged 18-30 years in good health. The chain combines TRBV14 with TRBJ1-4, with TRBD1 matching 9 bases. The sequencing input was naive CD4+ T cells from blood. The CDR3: CASSPMTGGHEKLFF. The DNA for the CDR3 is TGTGCCAGCAGCCCAATGACAGGGGGACATGAAAAACTGTTTTTT. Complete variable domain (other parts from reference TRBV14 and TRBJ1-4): EAGVTQFPSHSVIEKGQTVTLRCDPISGHDNLYWYRRVMGKEIKFLLHFVKESKQDESGMPNNRFLAERTGGTYSTLKVQPAELEDSGVYFCASSPMTGGHEKLFFGSGTQLSVL.